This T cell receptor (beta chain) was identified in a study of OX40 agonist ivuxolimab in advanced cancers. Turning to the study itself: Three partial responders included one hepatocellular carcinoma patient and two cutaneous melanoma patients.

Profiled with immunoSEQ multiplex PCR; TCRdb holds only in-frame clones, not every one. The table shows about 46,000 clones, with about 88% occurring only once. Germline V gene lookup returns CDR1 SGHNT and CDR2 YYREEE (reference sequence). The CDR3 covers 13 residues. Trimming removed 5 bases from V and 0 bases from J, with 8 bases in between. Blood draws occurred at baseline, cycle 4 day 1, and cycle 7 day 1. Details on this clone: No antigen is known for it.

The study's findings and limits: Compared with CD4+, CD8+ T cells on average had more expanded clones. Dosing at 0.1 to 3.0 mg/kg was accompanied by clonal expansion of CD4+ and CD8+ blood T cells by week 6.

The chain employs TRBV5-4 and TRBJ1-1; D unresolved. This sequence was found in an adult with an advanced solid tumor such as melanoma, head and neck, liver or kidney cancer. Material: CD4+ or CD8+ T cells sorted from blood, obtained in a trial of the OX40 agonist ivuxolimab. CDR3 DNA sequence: TGTGCCAGCAGTTCCGGGGTGAACACTGAAGCTTTCTTT. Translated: CASSSGVNTEAFF.